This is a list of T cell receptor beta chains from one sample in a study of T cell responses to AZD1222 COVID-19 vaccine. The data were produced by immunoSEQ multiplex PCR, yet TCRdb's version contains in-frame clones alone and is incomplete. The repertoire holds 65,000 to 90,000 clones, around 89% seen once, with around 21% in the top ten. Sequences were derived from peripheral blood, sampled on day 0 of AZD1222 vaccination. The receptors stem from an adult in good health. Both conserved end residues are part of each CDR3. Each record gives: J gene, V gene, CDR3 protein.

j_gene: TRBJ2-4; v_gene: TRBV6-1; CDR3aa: CASSEAAVAKNIQYF
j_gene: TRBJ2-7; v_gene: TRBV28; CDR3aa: CASSPFASGNNEQYF
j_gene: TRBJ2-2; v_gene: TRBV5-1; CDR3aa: CASSLFGELFF
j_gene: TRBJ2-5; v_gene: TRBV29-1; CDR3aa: CSVIAGGLETQYF
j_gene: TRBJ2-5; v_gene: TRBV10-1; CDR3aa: CASSPQSGTGGESETQYF
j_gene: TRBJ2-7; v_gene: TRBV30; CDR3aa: CAWSTLAEPYEQYF
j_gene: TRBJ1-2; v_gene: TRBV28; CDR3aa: CASSRGDSNYGYTF
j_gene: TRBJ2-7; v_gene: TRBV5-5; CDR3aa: CASSLSIGQGVEQYF
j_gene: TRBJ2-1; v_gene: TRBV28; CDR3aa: CASGDIEQFF
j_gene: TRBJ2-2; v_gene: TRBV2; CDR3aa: CASSAQGAGVGTGELFF
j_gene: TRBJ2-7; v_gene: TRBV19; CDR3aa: CASSIKPSGHLYEQYF
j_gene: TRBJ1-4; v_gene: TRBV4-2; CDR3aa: CASSQESGDGRVFATNEKLFF
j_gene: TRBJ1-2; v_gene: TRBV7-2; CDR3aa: CASSLGGTGASSNYGYTF
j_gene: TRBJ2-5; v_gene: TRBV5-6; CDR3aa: CASSLAGGTGETQYF
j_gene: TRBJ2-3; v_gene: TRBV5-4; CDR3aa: CASSLAKSADTQYF
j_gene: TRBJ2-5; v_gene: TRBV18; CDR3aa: CASSPRRIQETQYF
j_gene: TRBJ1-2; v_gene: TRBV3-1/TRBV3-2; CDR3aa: CASSQWGGDGYTF
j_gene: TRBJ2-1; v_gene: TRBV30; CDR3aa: CAWTGLAGNEQFF
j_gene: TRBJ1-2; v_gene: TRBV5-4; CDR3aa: CASSLTGGAGGYTF
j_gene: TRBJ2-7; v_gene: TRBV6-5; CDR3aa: CASSYSTRARQYF
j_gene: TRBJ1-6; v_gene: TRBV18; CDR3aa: CASSPWTGIDSPLHF
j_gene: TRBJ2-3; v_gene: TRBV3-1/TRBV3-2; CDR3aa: CASSHSSGGRDTQYF
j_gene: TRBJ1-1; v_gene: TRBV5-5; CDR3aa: CASSLGQGGNTEAFF
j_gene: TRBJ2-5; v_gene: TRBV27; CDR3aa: CASSLRGLPEETQYF
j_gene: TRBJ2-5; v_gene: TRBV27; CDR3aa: CASSLSGRETQYF
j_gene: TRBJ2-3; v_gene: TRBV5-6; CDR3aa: CASSLSVGSSADTQYF
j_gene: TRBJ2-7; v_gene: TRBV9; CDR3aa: CASSVDEGTGTREQYF
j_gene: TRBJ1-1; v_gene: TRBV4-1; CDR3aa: CASSHLGQGRPEAFF
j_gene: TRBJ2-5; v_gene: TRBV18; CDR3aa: CASSPPVTRETQYF
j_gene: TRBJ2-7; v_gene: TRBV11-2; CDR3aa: CASSLELSGRGSEQYF
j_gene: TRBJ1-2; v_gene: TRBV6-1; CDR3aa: CASSEAGSPNYGYTF
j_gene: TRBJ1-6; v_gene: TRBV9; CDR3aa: CASSYGQGGSPLHF
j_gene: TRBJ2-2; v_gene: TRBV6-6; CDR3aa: CASSYRGGANTGELFF
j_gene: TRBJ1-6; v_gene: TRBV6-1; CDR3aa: CASSETTWVGNSPLHF
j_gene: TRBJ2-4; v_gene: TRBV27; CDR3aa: CAGGRGALDGNIQYF
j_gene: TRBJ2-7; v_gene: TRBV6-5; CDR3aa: CASRVGGPVYEQYF
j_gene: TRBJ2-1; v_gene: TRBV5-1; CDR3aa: CASSLDGSDYSYNEQFF
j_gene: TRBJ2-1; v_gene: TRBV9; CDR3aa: CASSRSGGMSYNEQFF
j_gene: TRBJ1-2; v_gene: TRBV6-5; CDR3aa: CASSSTGGNYGYTF
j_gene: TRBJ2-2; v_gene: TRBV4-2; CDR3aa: CASSQDRGPGELFF
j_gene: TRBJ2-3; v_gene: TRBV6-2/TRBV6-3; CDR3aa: CASSSGTILMDTQYF
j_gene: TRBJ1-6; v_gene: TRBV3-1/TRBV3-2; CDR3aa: CASSQDRQGAIRTPLHF